These T cell receptor beta chains were read from a single sample in a study of graft-versus-host responses after intestinal transplantation. These TCRs' antigens remain unknown. Profiled with immunoSEQ multiplex PCR; TCRdb holds only in-frame clones, not every one. The sample has under 95,000 clones; roughly nine tenths are singletons. The source material was unstimulated CD8+ T cells sorted from spleen or lymph node cells, sampled before intestinal transplant. The receptors here all came from a human donor who received an intestinal transplant. The CDR3 runs from the conserved cysteine through the conserved F or W. The D gene is left open where the match is weak. Rows may omit the clone size; those that give it use once, few, many or a size class.

D gene: TRBD1
clone size: medium-sized
V gene: TRBV19
J gene: TRBJ1-2
CDR3 length: 11
CDR3 DNA: TGTGCCAGTGGACAGGGCGATGGCTACACCTTC
CDR3 protein: CASGQGDGYTF

D gene: TRBD2
clone size: -
V gene: TRBV27
J gene: TRBJ2-1
CDR3 length: 15
CDR3 DNA: TGTGCCAGCAGTCCTAGCGGGGAGGCCGACAATGAGCAGTTCTTC
CDR3 protein: CASSPSGEADNEQFF

D gene: -
clone size: once
V gene: TRBV7-9
J gene: TRBJ1-4
CDR3 length: 19
CDR3 DNA: TGTGCCAGCAGCTTAGGCCGCTGGGGCACTCCCGCAACTAATGAAAAACTGTTTTTT
CDR3 protein: CASSLGRWGTPATNEKLFF

D gene: TRBD2
clone size: -
V gene: TRBV4-2
J gene: TRBJ2-2
CDR3 length: 18
CDR3 DNA: TGTGCCAGCAGCTCGGGACTAGCGGGAGGGCCATACACCGGGGAGCTGTTTTTT
CDR3 protein: CASSSGLAGGPYTGELFF

D gene: TRBD1
clone size: -
V gene: TRBV4-2
J gene: TRBJ1-1
CDR3 length: 17
CDR3 DNA: TGTGCCAGCAGCCAATATTCTTCTAGGACAGGAGTCTCTGAAGCTTTCTTT
CDR3 protein: CASSQYSSRTGVSEAFF

D gene: TRBD2
clone size: -
V gene: TRBV6-1
J gene: TRBJ2-7
CDR3 length: 13
CDR3 DNA: TGTGCCAGCAGCACAACGTGGGGGGGGTCCAAGTACTTC
CDR3 protein: CASSTTWGGSKYF

D gene: -
clone size: -
V gene: TRBV7-8
J gene: TRBJ2-7
CDR3 length: 18
CDR3 DNA: TGTGCCAGCAGCTTACATCGGGGGAGCGCAAGGACCGGGGACGAGCAGTACTTC
CDR3 protein: CASSLHRGSARTGDEQYF

D gene: TRBD1
clone size: -
V gene: TRBV9
J gene: TRBJ2-7
CDR3 length: 15
CDR3 DNA: TGTGCCAGCAGCGCACCAGACAGGGGTCCCTACGAGCAGTACTTC
CDR3 protein: CASSAPDRGPYEQYF

D gene: -
clone size: once
V gene: TRBV7-3
J gene: TRBJ2-5
CDR3 length: 23
CDR3 DNA: TGTGCCAGCAGCTTAAGTTCGTTCAGCGAGCAACCAAGGTTTCTTAGGCCCTCACAGACCCAGTACTTC
CDR3 protein: CASSLSSFSEQPRFLRPSQTQYF

D gene: -
clone size: -
V gene: TRBV6-6
J gene: TRBJ1-1
CDR3 length: 14
CDR3 DNA: TGTGCCAGCAGTTACGCGGGGGCTACCACTGAAGCTTTCTTT
CDR3 protein: CASSYAGATTEAFF

D gene: TRBD2
clone size: -
V gene: TRBV27
J gene: TRBJ2-1
CDR3 length: 14
CDR3 DNA: TGTGCCAGCAGTTTGGGGCGGGGGTACAATGAGCAGTTCTTC
CDR3 protein: CASSLGRGYNEQFF

D gene: TRBD2
clone size: -
V gene: TRBV2
J gene: TRBJ2-1
CDR3 length: 13
CDR3 DNA: TGTGCCAGCAGTTTGGGTGGGGGGGATGAGCAGTTCTTC
CDR3 protein: CASSLGGGDEQFF

D gene: TRBD1
clone size: -
V gene: TRBV5-1
J gene: TRBJ1-2
CDR3 length: 14
CDR3 DNA: TGCGCCAGCAGCTGGACAGGGTGGGTCTATGGCTACACCTTC
CDR3 protein: CASSWTGWVYGYTF

D gene: TRBD1
clone size: -
V gene: TRBV29-1
J gene: TRBJ2-7
CDR3 length: 14
CDR3 DNA: TGCAGCGTTGAGTTCGGGACAGGGAACTACGAGCAGTACTTC
CDR3 protein: CSVEFGTGNYEQYF

D gene: TRBD2
clone size: once
V gene: TRBV2
J gene: TRBJ2-7
CDR3 length: 15
CDR3 DNA: TGTGCCAGCAGCTACGGGACTAGCCCTCCCTACGAGCAGTACTTC
CDR3 protein: CASSYGTSPPYEQYF

D gene: -
clone size: -
V gene: TRBV28
J gene: TRBJ1-4
CDR3 length: 17
CDR3 DNA: TGTGCCAGCAGTCCAGACAGGTACCCCGCAACTAATGAAAAACTGTTTTTT
CDR3 protein: CASSPDRYPATNEKLFF

D gene: -
clone size: once
V gene: TRBV28
J gene: TRBJ2-7
CDR3 length: 11
CDR3 DNA: TGTGCCAGTTCTGAGGGCTACGAGCAGTACTTC
CDR3 protein: CASSEGYEQYF

D gene: TRBD1
clone size: -
V gene: TRBV27
J gene: TRBJ1-5
CDR3 length: 15
CDR3 DNA: TGTGCCAGCAGTTTGGACAGGTCTTTCAATCAGCCCCAGCATTTT
CDR3 protein: CASSLDRSFNQPQHF

D gene: TRBD1
clone size: -
V gene: TRBV5-6
J gene: TRBJ2-5
CDR3 length: 13
CDR3 DNA: TGTGCCAGCAGCTCGACAGGGGAAGAGACCCAGTACTTC
CDR3 protein: CASSSTGEETQYF

D gene: -
clone size: -
V gene: TRBV6-6
J gene: TRBJ2-7
CDR3 length: 13
CDR3 DNA: TGTGCCAGCAGTTACCCCAGGGGTAACGAGCAGTACTTC
CDR3 protein: CASSYPRGNEQYF

D gene: -
clone size: -
V gene: TRBV7-8
J gene: TRBJ2-1
CDR3 length: 15
CDR3 DNA: TGTGCCAGCAGCTTAAGAGCGGGCTCCTACAATGAGCAGTTCTTC
CDR3 protein: CASSLRAGSYNEQFF

D gene: -
clone size: -
V gene: TRBV5-1
J gene: TRBJ2-7
CDR3 length: 16
CDR3 DNA: TGCGCCAGCAGCGGGACCGCGACAGGCGCGCCCTACGAGCAGTACTTC
CDR3 protein: CASSGTATGAPYEQYF

D gene: -
clone size: few
V gene: TRBV4-1
J gene: TRBJ2-2
CDR3 length: 14
CDR3 DNA: TGCGCCAGCAGCCTCAGACTCTACACCGGGGAGCTGTTTTTT
CDR3 protein: CASSLRLYTGELFF

D gene: TRBD1
clone size: -
V gene: TRBV6-5
J gene: TRBJ2-7
CDR3 length: 16
CDR3 DNA: TGTGCCAGCAGTTACTTTACCGGGACAGGGTCCTACGAGCAGTACTTC
CDR3 protein: CASSYFTGTGSYEQYF

D gene: -
clone size: once
V gene: TRBV15
J gene: TRBJ1-4
CDR3 length: 18
CDR3 DNA: TGTGCCACCAACCAAGGGGAAAAAGGCGGGGGCGCAGGGGAAAAACTGTTTTTT
CDR3 protein: CATNQGEKGGGAGEKLFF

D gene: -
clone size: -
V gene: TRBV9
J gene: TRBJ2-1
CDR3 length: 15
CDR3 DNA: TGTGCCAGCAGCGTAGGGGGGGGGCCGGGCAATGAGCAGTTCTTC
CDR3 protein: CASSVGGGPGNEQFF

D gene: TRBD1
clone size: few
V gene: TRBV6-1
J gene: TRBJ2-7
CDR3 length: 16
CDR3 DNA: TGTGCCAGCAGTGTCCGGGACAGGGGAAAAATCTACGAGCAGTACTTC
CDR3 protein: CASSVRDRGKIYEQYF

D gene: -
clone size: -
V gene: TRBV7-9
J gene: TRBJ2-1
CDR3 length: 14
CDR3 DNA: TGTGCCAGCAGCTTGGCTAGCTCCTACAATGAGCAGTTCTTC
CDR3 protein: CASSLASSYNEQFF

D gene: TRBD1
clone size: -
V gene: TRBV29-1
J gene: TRBJ2-6
CDR3 length: 16
CDR3 DNA: TGCAGCGTTTTTGGGACAGGGGTGGATGGGGCCAACGTCCTGACTTTC
CDR3 protein: CSVFGTGVDGANVLTF

D gene: -
clone size: -
V gene: TRBV28
J gene: TRBJ2-7
CDR3 length: 13
CDR3 DNA: TGTGCCAGCGCCTGGGGCATTTCCTACGAGCAGTACTTC
CDR3 protein: CASAWGISYEQYF

D gene: TRBD1
clone size: -
V gene: TRBV6-1
J gene: TRBJ2-1
CDR3 length: 16
CDR3 DNA: TGTGCCAGCAGTGTTAGGGACAGGGAAGGCTACAATGAGCAGTTCTTC
CDR3 protein: CASSVRDREGYNEQFF

D gene: TRBD1
clone size: -
V gene: TRBV27
J gene: TRBJ1-5
CDR3 length: 14
CDR3 DNA: TGTGCCAGCAGCGGGACAGGGGGTATCCAGCCCCAGCATTTT
CDR3 protein: CASSGTGGIQPQHF

D gene: TRBD2
clone size: -
V gene: TRBV7-9
J gene: TRBJ2-5
CDR3 length: 15
CDR3 DNA: TGTGCCAGCAGCTCCGCTGCGGGAGGGGGGGAGACCCAGTACTTC
CDR3 protein: CASSSAAGGGETQYF

D gene: TRBD2
clone size: -
V gene: TRBV5-4
J gene: TRBJ2-1
CDR3 length: 16
CDR3 DNA: TGTGCCAGCAGCGGGGGACTAGTCGGAGGGTACAATGAGCAGTTCTTC
CDR3 protein: CASSGGLVGGYNEQFF

D gene: TRBD1
clone size: -
V gene: TRBV19
J gene: TRBJ1-1
CDR3 length: 14
CDR3 DNA: TGTGCCAGCCACTTTGGACAGGGGCCACCTGAAGCTTTCTTT
CDR3 protein: CASHFGQGPPEAFF

D gene: -
clone size: -
V gene: TRBV19
J gene: TRBJ2-7
CDR3 length: 15
CDR3 DNA: TGTGCCAGTAGTATAGTGGTCGATAGCTCCTACGAGCAGTACTTC
CDR3 protein: CASSIVVDSSYEQYF